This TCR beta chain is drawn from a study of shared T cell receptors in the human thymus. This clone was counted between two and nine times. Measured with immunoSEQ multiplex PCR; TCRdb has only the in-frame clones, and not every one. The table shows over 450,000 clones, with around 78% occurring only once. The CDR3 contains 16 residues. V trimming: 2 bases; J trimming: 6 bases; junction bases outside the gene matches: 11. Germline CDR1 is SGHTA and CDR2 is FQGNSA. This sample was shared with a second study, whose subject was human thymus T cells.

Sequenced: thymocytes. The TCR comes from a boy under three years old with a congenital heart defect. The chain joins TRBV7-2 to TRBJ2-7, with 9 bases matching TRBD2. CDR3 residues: CASSLKALREGAEQYF. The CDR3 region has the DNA TGTGCCAGCAGCTTAAAAGCGCTGCGGGAGGGCGCCGAGCAGTACTTC.